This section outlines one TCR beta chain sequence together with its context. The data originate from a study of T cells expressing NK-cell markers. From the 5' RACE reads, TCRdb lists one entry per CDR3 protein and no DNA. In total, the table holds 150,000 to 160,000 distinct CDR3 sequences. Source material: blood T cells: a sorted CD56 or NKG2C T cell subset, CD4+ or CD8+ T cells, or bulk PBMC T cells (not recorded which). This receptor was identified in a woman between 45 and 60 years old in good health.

CDR3: CASWTSRTYNSPLHF. V and J are TRBV12-3 or TRBV12-4 and TRBJ1-6. The CDR3 runs to 15 residues.